One sample yielded the 11 T cell receptor beta chains listed below, sequenced in a study of metastatic and nonmetastatic thyroid tumors. TCRdb re-processed the PCR reads through MiXCR. This sample has some 14,000 clones, with approximately 12% found just once. Ahead of thyroid surgery, no patient had received treatment of any kind. The source material was blood. The source is a female donor with papillary thyroid cancer or a benign thyroid nodule (not recorded which). Some clones in this sample may be carry-over from other donors' samples.

Within the sample, this clone is medium-sized. The chain carries TRBV12-3 or TRBV12-4 and TRBJ1-6; D remains unclear. V was cut by 1 base and J by 7 bases, with 14 bases left in between. The CDR3 has 16 amino acids. CDR3 amino acids: CASSLDAPGSNSPLHF. The CDR3 DNA follows: TGTGCCAGCAGTTTAGACGCCCCAGGCTCGAATTCACCCCTCCACTTT.

This clone was detected only a few times. J is TRBJ2-7 and V is TRBV28; TRBD1 matches 9 bases. The CDR3 is 11 residues long. The germline CDR1 and CDR2 sequences are MDHEN and SYDVKM. Trimming at V came to 8 bases and at J to 6 bases, leaving 2 bases not matched to a gene. The CDR3 bases are TGTGCCAGCGGGACAGGGTTCGAGCAGTACTTC. It codes for CASGTGFEQYF.

Many counts were recorded for this clone. A single base separates this from a much larger clone, so it may be a read error. V usage is TRBV7-8 and J usage is TRBJ2-7, with TRBD2 matching 12 bases. Germline CDR1 SGHVS, CDR2 FQNEAQ. J lost 8 bases, V lost 8 bases, and 13 bases had no gene match. The CDR3 is made up of 15 amino acids. The DNA of the CDR3 is TGTGCCAGCTACCGAACTAGCGGGGGGTTGTACAAGCAGTACTTC. The encoded protein is CASYRTSGGLYKQYF.

This clone was seen repeatedly, ten times or more. The rearrangement joins TRBV9 to TRBJ1-6; D is ambiguous. V was cut by 0 bases and J by 10 bases, with 11 bases left in between. Looked up from germline, CDR1 is SGDLS and CDR2 is YYNGEE. The CDR3 contains 14 residues. CDR3 nucleotides: TGTGCCAGCAGCGTAGGGGAAATTGGCTCACCCCTCCACTTT. This gives the protein CASSVGEIGSPLHF.

This clone was seen ten or more times. The rearrangement uses TRBV7-3 and TRBJ2-5; 8 nucleotides align to TRBD2. After removal of 3 bases from V and 5 bases from J, the junction contained 2 bases not matched to a gene. CDR1 SGHTA and CDR2 FQGTGA come from the germline V gene. This CDR3 is built from 13 residues. In DNA, the CDR3 is TGTGCCAGCAGCTTCGGGGGGGACGAGACCCAGTACTTC. Its protein is CASSFGGDETQYF.

This clone is labeled medium-sized. The chain employs TRBV6-1 and TRBJ1-2; D is undetermined. Germline CDR1 is MNHNS and CDR2 is SASEGT. The CDR3 loop spans 13 amino acids. The V gene lost 2 bases and the J gene lost 3 bases, with 7 bases spanning the gap. The CDR3 reads CASSETGDYGYTF. DNA of the CDR3: TGTGCCAGCAGTGAAACGGGCGACTATGGCTACACCTTC.

This clone has at least ten counts. This chain joins TRBV20-1 and TRBJ1-1; D not certain. Germline V gene data show CDR1 as DFQATT and CDR2 as SNEGSKA (reference sequence). Trimming took 0 bases from V and 6 from J, leaving 11 bases between them. CDR3 length: 13 residues. Here the CDR3 reads CSARDPRGSEAFF. The CDR3 bases are TGCAGTGCTAGAGATCCGAGAGGGTCTGAAGCTTTCTTT.

The chain couples TRBV5-1 to TRBJ2-2, with TRBD2 as a possible D gene (6 bases). Germline-derived CDR1 and CDR2 are SGHRS and YFSETQ. V was shortened by 6 bases and J by 4 bases, with 13 bases between the two germline ends. The CDR3 spans 14 residues. The DNA for the CDR3 is TGCGCCAGCATACCGGTGGGGGGCACCGGGGAGCTGTTTTTT. Protein: CASIPVGGTGELFF.

The rearrangement uses TRBV5-1 and TRBJ2-2; perhaps TRBD2 as D (5 bases). The CDR3 contains 15 residues. CDR1 and CDR2 (germline): SGHRS, YFSETQ. Deletions cut 6 bases from V and 4 bases from J, with 16 bases between. For the CDR3, the DNA is TGCGCCAGCAACCCGTACGGGGTTGTCACCGGGGAGCTGTTTTTT. Translated: CASNPYGVVTGELFF.

By share of the sample, this clone is medium-sized. Other DNA variants within this sample encode the same CDR3. The rearrangement links TRBV6-1 to TRBJ2-7; 8 positions match TRBD1. This CDR3 spans 15 amino acids. Germline CDR1 is MNHNS and CDR2 is SASEGT. The ends lost 1 base at V and 0 bases at J; junction bases unmatched: 2. The CDR3 protein is CASSEEGQGSYEQYF. The CDR3 region has the DNA TGTGCCAGCAGTGAAGAAGGACAGGGCTCCTACGAGCAGTACTTC.

This clone was observed many times. The genes are TRBV10-3 and TRBJ2-1; 7 bases are a match to TRBD2. With 4 bases clipped from V and 0 bases from J, the junction kept 3 bases outside the gene matches. This CDR3 contains 15 residues. In germline, CDR1 is ENHRY, CDR2 SYGVKD. Here the CDR3 reads CAISGGGSSYNEQFF. CDR3 coding DNA: TGTGCCATCAGTGGGGGGGGGAGCTCCTACAATGAGCAGTTCTTC.